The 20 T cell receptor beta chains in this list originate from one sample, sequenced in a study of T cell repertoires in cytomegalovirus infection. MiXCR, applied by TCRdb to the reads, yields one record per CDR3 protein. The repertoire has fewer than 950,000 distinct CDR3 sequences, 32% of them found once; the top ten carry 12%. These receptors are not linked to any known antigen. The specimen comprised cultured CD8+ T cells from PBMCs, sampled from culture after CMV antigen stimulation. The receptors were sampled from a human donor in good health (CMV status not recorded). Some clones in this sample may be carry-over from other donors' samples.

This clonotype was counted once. The CDR3 DNA follows: TGCGCCAGCTTACCCCGTAAGCGGGGGGGCATAGATGAGCAGTTCTTC. It yields the protein CASLPRKRGGIDEQFF. This rearrangement joins TRBV5-1 to TRBJ2-1, with 10 positions matching TRBD2. J lost 8 bases, V lost 7 bases, and 15 bases had no gene match. CDR1 and CDR2 from the germline V gene are SGHRS and YFSETQ. The CDR3 contains 16 residues. Filled out from reference TRBV5-1 and TRBJ2-1, the complete variable domain reads KAGVTQTPRYLIKTRGQQVTLSCSPISGHRSVSWYQQTPGQGLQFLFEYFSETQRNKGNFPGRFSGRQFSNSRSEMNVSTLELGDSALYLCASLPRKRGGIDEQFFGPGTRLTVL.

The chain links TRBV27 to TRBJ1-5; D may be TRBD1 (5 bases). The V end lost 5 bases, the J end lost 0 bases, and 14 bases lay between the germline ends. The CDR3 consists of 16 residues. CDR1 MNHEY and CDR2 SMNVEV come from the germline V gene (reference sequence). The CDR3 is CASSTGTEYSNQPQHF. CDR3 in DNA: TGTGCCAGCAGTACCGGGACGGAATATAGCAATCAGCCCCAGCATTTT.

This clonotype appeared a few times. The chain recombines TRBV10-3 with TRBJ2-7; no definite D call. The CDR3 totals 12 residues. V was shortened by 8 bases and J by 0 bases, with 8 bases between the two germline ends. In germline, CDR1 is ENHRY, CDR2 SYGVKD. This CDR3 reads CAIGRSSYEQYF. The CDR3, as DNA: TGTGCCATCGGCAGGAGCTCCTACGAGCAGTACTTC.

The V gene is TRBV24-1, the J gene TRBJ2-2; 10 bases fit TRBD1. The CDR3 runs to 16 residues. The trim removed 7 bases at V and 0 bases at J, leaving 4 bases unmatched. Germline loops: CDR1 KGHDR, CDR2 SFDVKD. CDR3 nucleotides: TGTGCCACCAGGGGACAGGGGACTCCGAACACCGGGGAGCTGTTTTTT. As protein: CATRGQGTPNTGELFF.

The CDR3 DNA follows: TGTGCCAGCAGCTTTGGGCAGCTAATCTCTGGGGCCAACGTCCTGACTTTC. Translating it yields CASSFGQLISGANVLTF. The J gene is TRBJ2-6, the V gene TRBV7-6; D is unresolved. This CDR3 contains 17 residues. The V gene's germline CDR1 is SGHVS and CDR2 FNYEAQ. V shed 3 bases and J shed 0 bases, with 12 bases lying between them.

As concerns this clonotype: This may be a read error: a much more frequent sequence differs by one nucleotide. The chain's CDR3 is CASGQGGHTEAFF. CDR3 DNA: TGTGCCAGCGGCCAGGGGGGGCACACTGAAGCTTTCTTT. The rearrangement uses TRBV4-1 and TRBJ1-1, with 7 positions matching TRBD1. The germline gives CDR1 MGHRA, CDR2 YSYEKL. The CDR3 runs to 13 residues.

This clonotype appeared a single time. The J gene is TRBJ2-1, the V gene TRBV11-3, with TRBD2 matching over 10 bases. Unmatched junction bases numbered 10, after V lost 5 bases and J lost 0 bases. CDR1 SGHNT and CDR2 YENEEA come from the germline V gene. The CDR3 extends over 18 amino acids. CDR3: CASSARTSGPSSYNEQFF. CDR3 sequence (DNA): TGTGCCAGCAGCGCTCGGACTAGCGGTCCTAGCTCCTACAATGAGCAGTTCTTC.

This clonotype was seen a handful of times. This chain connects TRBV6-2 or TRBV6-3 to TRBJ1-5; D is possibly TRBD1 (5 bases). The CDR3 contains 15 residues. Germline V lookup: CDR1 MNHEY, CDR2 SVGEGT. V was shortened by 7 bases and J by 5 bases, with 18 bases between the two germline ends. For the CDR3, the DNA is TGTGCCAGCAATCCCAAAGGGGCAGGTGATCAGCCCCAGCATTTT. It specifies CASNPKGAGDQPQHF.

The CDR3 DNA follows: TGTGCCAGCAGTGCGGACAGGGGTCTTACTGAAGCTTTCTTT. The encoded protein is CASSADRGLTEAFF. The rearrangement uses TRBV12-3 or TRBV12-4 and TRBJ1-1; TRBD1 aligns across 9 bases. CDR3 size: 14 residues. V shed 5 bases, J shed 5 bases, and the junction held 6 bases outside the gene matches.

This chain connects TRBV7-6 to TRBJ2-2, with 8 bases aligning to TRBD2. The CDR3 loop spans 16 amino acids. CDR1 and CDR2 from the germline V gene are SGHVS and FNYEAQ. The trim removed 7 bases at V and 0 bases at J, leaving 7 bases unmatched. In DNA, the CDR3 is TGTGCCAGCAACCGGGGCGGGGGGACGAACACCGGGGAGCTGTTTTTT. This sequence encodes CASNRGGGTNTGELFF.

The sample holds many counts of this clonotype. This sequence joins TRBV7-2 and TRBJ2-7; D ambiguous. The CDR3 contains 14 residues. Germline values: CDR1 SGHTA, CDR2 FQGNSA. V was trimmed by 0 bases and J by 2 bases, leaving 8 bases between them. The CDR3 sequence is CASSLAYLAYEQYF. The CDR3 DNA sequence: TGTGCCAGCAGCTTAGCGTACTTGGCCTACGAGCAGTACTTC. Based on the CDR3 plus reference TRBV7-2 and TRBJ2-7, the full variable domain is GAGVSQSPSNKVTEKGKDVELRCDPISGHTALYWYRQSLGQGLEFLIYFQGNSAPDKSGLPSDRFSAERTGGSVSTLTIQRTQQEDSAVYLCASSLAYLAYEQYFGPGTRLTVT.

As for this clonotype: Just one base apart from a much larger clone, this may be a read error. CDR3 nucleotides: TGTGCCAGCAACTTAACTGTTGGAAACACCATATATTTT. Protein sequence: CASNLTVGNTIYF. This chain links TRBV7-8 with TRBJ1-3; D is uncertain. Germline V gene data show CDR1 as SGHVS and CDR2 as FQNEAQ. The CDR3 contains 13 residues.

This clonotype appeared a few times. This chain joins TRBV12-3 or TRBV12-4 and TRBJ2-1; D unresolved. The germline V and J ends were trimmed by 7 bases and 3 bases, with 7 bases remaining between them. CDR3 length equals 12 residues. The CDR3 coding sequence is TGTGCCAGCACAGGCCGCTACAATGAGCAGTTCTTC. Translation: CASTGRYNEQFF.

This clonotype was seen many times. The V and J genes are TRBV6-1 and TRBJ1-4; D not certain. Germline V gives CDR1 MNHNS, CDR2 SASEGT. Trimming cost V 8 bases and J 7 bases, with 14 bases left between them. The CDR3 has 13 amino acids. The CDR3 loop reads CASLTSGGEKLFF. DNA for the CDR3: TGTGCCAGCTTGACCTCGGGCGGTGAAAAACTGTTTTTT.

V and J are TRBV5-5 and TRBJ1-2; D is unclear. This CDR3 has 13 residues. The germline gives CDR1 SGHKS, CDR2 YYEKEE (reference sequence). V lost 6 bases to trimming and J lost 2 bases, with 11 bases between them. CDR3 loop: CASTNADNYGYTF. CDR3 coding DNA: TGTGCCAGCACCAATGCCGACAACTATGGCTACACCTTC. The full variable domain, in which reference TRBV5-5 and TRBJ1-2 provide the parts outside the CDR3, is DAGVTQSPTHLIKTRGQQVTLRCSPISGHKSVSWYQQVLGQGPQFIFQYYEKEERGRGNFPDRFSARQFPNYSSELNVNALLLGDSALYLCASTNADNYGYTFGSGTRLTVV.

CDR3 amino acids: CAISELKGQGTEAFF. For the CDR3, the DNA is TGTGCCATCAGTGAGTTAAAGGGGCAGGGCACTGAAGCTTTCTTT. The chain uses TRBV10-3 and TRBJ1-1; a weak D match, TRBD1 (5 bases). Deletions cut 1 base from V and 4 bases from J, with 13 bases between. The V gene's germline CDR1 is ENHRY and CDR2 SYGVKD. The CDR3 is 15 amino acids.

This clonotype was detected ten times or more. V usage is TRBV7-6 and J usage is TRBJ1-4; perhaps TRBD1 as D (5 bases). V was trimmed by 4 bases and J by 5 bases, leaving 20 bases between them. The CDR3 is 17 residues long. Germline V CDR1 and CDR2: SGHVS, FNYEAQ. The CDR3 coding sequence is TGTGCCAGCAGCTCCAATTTGGCGGGACGGTGGAATGAAAAACTGTTTTTT. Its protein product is CASSSNLAGRWNEKLFF.

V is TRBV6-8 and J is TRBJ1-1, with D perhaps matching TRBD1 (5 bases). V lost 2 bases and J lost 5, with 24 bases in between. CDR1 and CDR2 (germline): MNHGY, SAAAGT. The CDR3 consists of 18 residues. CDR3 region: CASSYRVGTAAVGTEAFF. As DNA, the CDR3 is TGTGCCAGCAGTTACCGAGTCGGGACGGCGGCCGTGGGAACTGAAGCTTTCTTT.

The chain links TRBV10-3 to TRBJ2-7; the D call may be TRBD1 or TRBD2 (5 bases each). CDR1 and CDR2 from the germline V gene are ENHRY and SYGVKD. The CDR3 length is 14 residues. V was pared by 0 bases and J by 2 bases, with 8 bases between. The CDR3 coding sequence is TGTGCCATCAGTGAGTCTCGAGGGGCCTACGAGCAGTACGTC. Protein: CAISESRGAYEQYV.

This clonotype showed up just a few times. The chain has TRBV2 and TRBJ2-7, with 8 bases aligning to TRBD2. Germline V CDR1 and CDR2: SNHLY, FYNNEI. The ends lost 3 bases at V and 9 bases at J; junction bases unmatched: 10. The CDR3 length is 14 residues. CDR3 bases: TGTGCCAGCAGTGATCGTCCCGGGAGGGAGGTGCAGTACTTC. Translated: CASSDRPGREVQYF.